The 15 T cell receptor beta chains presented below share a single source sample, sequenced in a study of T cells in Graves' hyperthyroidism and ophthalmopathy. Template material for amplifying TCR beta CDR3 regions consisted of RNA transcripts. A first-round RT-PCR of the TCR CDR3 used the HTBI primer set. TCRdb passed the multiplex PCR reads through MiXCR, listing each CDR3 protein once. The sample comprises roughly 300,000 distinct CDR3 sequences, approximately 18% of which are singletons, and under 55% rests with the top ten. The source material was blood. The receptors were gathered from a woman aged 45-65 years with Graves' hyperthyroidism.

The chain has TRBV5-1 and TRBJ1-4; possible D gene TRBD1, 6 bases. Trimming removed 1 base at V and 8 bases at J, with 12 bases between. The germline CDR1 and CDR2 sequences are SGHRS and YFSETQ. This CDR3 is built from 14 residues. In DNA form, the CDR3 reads TGCGCCAGCAGCTTGCTCCCAGGGGACGAAAAACTGTTTTTT. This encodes CASSLLPGDEKLFF.

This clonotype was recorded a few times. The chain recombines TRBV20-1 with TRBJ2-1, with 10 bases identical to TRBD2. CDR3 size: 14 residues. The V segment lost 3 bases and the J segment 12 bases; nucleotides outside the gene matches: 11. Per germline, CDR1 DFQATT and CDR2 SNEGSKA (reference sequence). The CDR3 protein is CSASPSGSGVSQFF. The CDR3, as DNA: TGCAGTGCTAGTCCTAGCGGGAGCGGTGTGTCGCAGTTCTTC.

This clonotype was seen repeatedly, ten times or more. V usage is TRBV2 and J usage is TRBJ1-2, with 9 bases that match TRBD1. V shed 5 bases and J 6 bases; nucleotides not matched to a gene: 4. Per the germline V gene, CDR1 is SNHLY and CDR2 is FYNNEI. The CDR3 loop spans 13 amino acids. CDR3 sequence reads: CASSLQGADGYTF. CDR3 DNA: TGTGCCAGCAGTTTACAGGGGGCTGATGGCTACACCTTC.

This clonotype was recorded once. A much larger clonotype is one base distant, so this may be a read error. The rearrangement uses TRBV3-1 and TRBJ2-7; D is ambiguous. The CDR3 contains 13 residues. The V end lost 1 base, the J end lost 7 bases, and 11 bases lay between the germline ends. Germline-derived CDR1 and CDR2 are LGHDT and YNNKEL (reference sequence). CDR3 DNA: TGTGCCAGCAGCCAAGGACTCGGACGGGAGCAGTACTTC. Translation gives CASSQGLGREQYF.

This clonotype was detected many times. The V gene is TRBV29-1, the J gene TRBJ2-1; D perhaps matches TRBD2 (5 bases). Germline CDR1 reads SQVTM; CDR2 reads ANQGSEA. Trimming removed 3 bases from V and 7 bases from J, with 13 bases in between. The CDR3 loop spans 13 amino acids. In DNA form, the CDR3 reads TGCAGCGTTGAGAGAGGGCAGGAGAATGAGCAGTTCTTC. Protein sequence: CSVERGQENEQFF.

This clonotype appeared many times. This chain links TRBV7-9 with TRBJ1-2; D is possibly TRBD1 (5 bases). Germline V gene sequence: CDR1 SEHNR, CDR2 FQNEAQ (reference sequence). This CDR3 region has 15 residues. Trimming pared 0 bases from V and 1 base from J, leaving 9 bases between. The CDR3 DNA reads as TGTGCCAGCAGCTTAGCGGACAAGGGTAACTATGGCTACACCTTC. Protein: CASSLADKGNYGYTF.

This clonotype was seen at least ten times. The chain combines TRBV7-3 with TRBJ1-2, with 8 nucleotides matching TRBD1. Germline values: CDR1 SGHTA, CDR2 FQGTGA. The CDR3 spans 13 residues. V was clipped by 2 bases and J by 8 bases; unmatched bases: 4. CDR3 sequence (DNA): TGTGCCAGCAGCTTATCAGGGGGCCGAGGCTACACCTTC. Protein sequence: CASSLSGGRGYTF. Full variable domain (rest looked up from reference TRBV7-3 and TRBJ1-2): GAGVSQTPSNKVTEKGKYVELRCDPISGHTALYWYRQSLGQGPEFLIYFQGTGAADDSGLPNDRFFAVRPEGSVSTLKIQRTERGDSAVYLCASSLSGGRGYTFGSGTRLTVV.

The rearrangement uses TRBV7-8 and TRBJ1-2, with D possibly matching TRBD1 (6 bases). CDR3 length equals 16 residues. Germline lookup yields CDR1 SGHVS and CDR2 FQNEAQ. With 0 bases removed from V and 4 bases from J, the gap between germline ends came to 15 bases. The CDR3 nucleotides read TGTGCCAGCAGCTTAGCCGCGGGAGGGACAAGCTATGGCTACACCTTC. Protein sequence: CASSLAAGGTSYGYTF.

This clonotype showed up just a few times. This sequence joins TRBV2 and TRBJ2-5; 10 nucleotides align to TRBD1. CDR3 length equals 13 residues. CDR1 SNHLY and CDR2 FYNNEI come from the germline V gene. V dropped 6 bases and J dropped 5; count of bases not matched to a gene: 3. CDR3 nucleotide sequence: TGTGCCAGCAGGGGGACAGGGGTGGAGACCCAGTACTTC. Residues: CASRGTGVETQYF.

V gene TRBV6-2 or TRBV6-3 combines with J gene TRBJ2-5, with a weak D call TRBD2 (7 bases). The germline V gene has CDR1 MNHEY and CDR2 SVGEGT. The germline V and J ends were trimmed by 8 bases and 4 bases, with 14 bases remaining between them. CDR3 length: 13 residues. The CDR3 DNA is TGTGCCAGCGGAAGGGGGGGGTCAGAGACCCAGTACTTC. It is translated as CASGRGGSETQYF.

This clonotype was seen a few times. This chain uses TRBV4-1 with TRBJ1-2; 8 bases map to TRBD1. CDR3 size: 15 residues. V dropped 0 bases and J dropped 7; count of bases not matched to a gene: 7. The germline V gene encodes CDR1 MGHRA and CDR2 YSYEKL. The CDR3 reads CASSQDLRTGSGYTF. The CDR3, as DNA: TGCGCCAGCAGCCAAGATCTCAGGACAGGGTCTGGCTACACCTTC.

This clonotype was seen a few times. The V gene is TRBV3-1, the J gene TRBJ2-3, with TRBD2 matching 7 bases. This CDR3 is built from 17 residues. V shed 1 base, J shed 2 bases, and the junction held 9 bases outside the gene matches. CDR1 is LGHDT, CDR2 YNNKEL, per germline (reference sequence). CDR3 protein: CASSQAPSGTLTDTQYF. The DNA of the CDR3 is TGTGCCAGCAGCCAAGCTCCGAGCGGGACCCTCACAGATACGCAGTATTTT.

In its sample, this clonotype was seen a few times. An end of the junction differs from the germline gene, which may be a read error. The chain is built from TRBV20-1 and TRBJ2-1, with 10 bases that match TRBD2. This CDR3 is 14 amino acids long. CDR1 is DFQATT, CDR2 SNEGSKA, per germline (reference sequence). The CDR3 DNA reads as TGCAGTCCGCTAGCGGGGGAGAGCTACAGTGAGCAGTTCTTC. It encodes CSPLAGESYSEQFF.

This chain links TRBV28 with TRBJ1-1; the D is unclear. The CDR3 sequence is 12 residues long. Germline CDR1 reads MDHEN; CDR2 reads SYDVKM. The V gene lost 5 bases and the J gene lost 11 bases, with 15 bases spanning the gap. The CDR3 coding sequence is TGTGCCAGCAGTGACACGGAGTTGAGGGCTTTCTTT. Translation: CASSDTELRAFF.

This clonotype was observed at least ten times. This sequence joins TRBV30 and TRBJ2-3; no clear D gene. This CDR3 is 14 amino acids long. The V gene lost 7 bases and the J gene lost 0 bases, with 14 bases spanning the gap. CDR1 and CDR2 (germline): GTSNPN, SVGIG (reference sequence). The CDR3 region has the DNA TGTGCCTCCGGATGGCTAGAAAGCACAGATACGCAGTATTTT. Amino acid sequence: CASGWLESTDTQYF.